A selection of T cell receptor beta chains follows, all from one sample in a study of blood T cell repertoires in COVID-19. Method: immunoSEQ multiplex PCR; TCRdb's copy keeps in-frame clones and lacks some. The table lists around 260,000 clones, about 80% of them singletons. The specimen was peripheral blood. The source is a person aged 70 to 85 with COVID-19, enrolled during active disease. Both conserved end residues are part of each CDR3. A D gene is named only where the DNA matches it firmly.

V | D | CDR3
TRBV6-5 | TRBD1 | CASSGQGKGNQPQHF
TRBV19 | NA | CASSIKGLSGNTIYF
TRBV6-5 | TRBD2 | CASSSGTRGEQYF
TRBV7-2 | TRBD1 | CASSLFRGSAETQYF
TRBV7-2 | NA | CASSLESASGSYNEQFF
TRBV5-1 | NA | CASSTDGRATDTQYF
TRBV19 | TRBD1 | CASSATGDNYGYTF
TRBV18 | NA | CASSLGRDRDQPQHF
TRBV10-3 | NA | CAISGEGFYGYTF
TRBV4-1 | NA | CASSQAGFPGAYEQYF
TRBV28 | NA | CASSGAGGRTQYF
TRBV7-9 | NA | CASSLNPVIGGLTDTQYF
TRBV5-1 | NA | CASSLRGGSYEQYF
TRBV4-2 | TRBD2 | CASRREVGYYEQYF
TRBV14 | NA | CASSQIRGETQYF
TRBV28 | TRBD1 | CASRNRGQGEKLFF
TRBV19 | TRBD1 | CASSARGDRGSGYTF
TRBV12-3/TRBV12-4 | TRBD1 | CASSRDRRYEQYF
TRBV27 | TRBD1 | CASSPGTGPRKLFF
TRBV5-1 | NA | CASSQTGNTGELFF
TRBV25-1 | NA | CASSVLTRNSPLHF
TRBV6-5 | NA | CASSYLLVGGRNEQFF
TRBV4-3 | NA | CASSHRGVHESQSGYTF
TRBV6-1 | TRBD1 | CASSEMSPDRGGYTF
TRBV5-4 | TRBD1 | CASSSGTGKIEGYTF
TRBV7-9 | NA | CASRPGHLYGYTF
TRBV11-2 | NA | CASSLGWTDKNIQYF
TRBV10-3 | TRBD2 | CAISESSGSRLATLAGNTQYF
TRBV2 | NA | CASSDSRPDTEAFF
TRBV19 | TRBD1 | CASSQGAWNTEAFF
TRBV28 | TRBD1 | CASSRTGRDTQYF
TRBV27 | TRBD2 | CASSAWLAGTGELFF
TRBV12-2 | NA | CASRRDEFSELYF
TRBV29-1 | TRBD1 | CSAQGARANEKLFF
TRBV6-6 | NA | CASSYPAGETGELFF